This T cell receptor beta chain emerged from a study of beta chain features in type 1 diabetes. Study overall: Examined across all samples were some 110,000,000 sorted cells.

As every portion of the isolated RNA was reverse transcribed, the sequencing read expressed TCRB transcripts. Method: immunoSEQ multiplex PCR; TCRdb's copy keeps in-frame clones and lacks some. The sample holds 810,000 or so clones, 15% to 20% seen once. This clone was seen only a few times. Other DNA sequences of this sample code for an identical CDR3. CD45RO/CCR7/CD25/CD127/CD95/CD27 separated CD4+ naive, central memory, regulatory and stem cell-like memory cells by sorting. This CDR3 contains 12 residues. The V end was cut by 4 bases, the J end by 3 bases, with 7 bases between. The germline CDR1 and CDR2 sequences are SGHTA and FQGNSA.

The rearrangement joins TRBV7-2 to TRBJ2-7; possible D gene TRBD1, 6 bases. The specimen was naive CD4+ T cells from blood. The TCR sequence derives from a young woman in good health. CDR3 in DNA: TGTGCCAGCAGCTCCAGGGGCTACGAGCAGTACTTC. Translating gives CASSSRGYEQYF.